Below, 22 T cell receptor beta chains from the same sample are listed, as sequenced in a study of T-cell reconstitution after alpha-beta-depleted transplantation in children. Molecular barcoding with unique molecular identifiers was used for the TCRbeta library. From the PCR reads, TCRdb called clonotypes with MiXCR, one entry per CDR3 protein. The sample lists roughly 250,000 distinct CDR3 sequences, less than 9% occurring once. The sample was PBMCs, mostly from graft donor cells, taken 180 days after TCRalphabeta/CD19-depleted stem cell transplant. The origin of the receptors is a male patient between 10 and 17 years old who had a stem cell transplant for acute lymphoblastic leukemia, so the T cells may come from the graft donor.

There are many counts of this clonotype. V is TRBV5-1 and J is TRBJ2-5; tentatively, D is TRBD1 (5 bases). Germline V gene lookup returns CDR1 SGHRS and CDR2 YFSETQ. Trimming removed 5 bases at V and 3 bases at J, with 17 bases between. This CDR3 is built from 15 residues. The CDR3 DNA reads as TGCGCCAGCAGACAGGACACCTTAATCAAAGAGACCCAGTACTTC. Protein: CASRQDTLIKETQYF.

This clonotype was counted at least ten times. This rearrangement joins TRBV7-2 to TRBJ2-4; D possibly corresponds to TRBD2 (6 bases). Per germline, CDR1 SGHTA and CDR2 FQGNSA. Trimming shortened V by 6 bases and J by 1 base, and 16 bases separated the two germline ends. The CDR3 is 16 residues long. The CDR3 region has the DNA TGTGCCAGCAGTTCCGTCGGGGCGGGGGCCAAAAACATTCAGTACTTC. Translating gives CASSSVGAGAKNIQYF.

This clonotype was picked up many times. CDR3 DNA: TGTGCCAGCAGCTCTTGGACAGGGGCGCCGCGGGGTACGCAGTATTTT. Protein product: CASSSWTGAPRGTQYF. V usage is TRBV7-2 and J usage is TRBJ2-3, with 9 bases that match TRBD1. V was pared by 4 bases and J by 8 bases, with 13 bases of the junction left unmatched. Germline V gene data show CDR1 as SGHTA and CDR2 as FQGNSA. This CDR3 has 16 residues. Full variable domain (outside the CDR3, taken from reference TRBV7-2 and TRBJ2-3): GAGVSQSPSNKVTEKGKDVELRCDPISGHTALYWYRQSLGQGLEFLIYFQGNSAPDKSGLPSDRFSAERTGGSVSTLTIQRTQQEDSAVYLCASSSWTGAPRGTQYFGPGTRLTVL.

This clonotype was recorded at least ten times. This chain uses TRBV7-2 with TRBJ2-7, with TRBD1 matching over 7 bases. The CDR3 consists of 14 residues. In germline, CDR1 is SGHTA, CDR2 FQGNSA. V lost 2 bases, J lost 2 bases, and 3 bases stayed unmatched. The CDR3 reads CASSLNRGPYEQYF. The CDR3 nucleotides read TGTGCCAGCAGCTTAAACAGGGGTCCCTACGAGCAGTACTTC.

In its sample, this clonotype was seen many times. This chain links TRBV6-2 or TRBV6-3 with TRBJ2-7; D remains ambiguous. CDR1 is MNHEY, CDR2 SVGEGT, per germline. The V end lost 2 bases, the J end lost 2 bases, and 7 bases lay between the germline ends. CDR3 length: 13 amino acids. For the CDR3, the DNA is TGTGCCAGCAGTTACGCAGGTCCCTACGAGCAGTACTTC. Its translation: CASSYAGPYEQYF.

This clonotype was recorded at least ten times. CDR3 DNA sequence: TGCAGCGTTGAACTCACAGGCCCCTACGAGCAGTACTTC. Protein: CSVELTGPYEQYF. The chain combines TRBV29-1 with TRBJ2-7, with a weak D call TRBD1 (5 bases). The CDR3 contains 13 residues. CDR1 and CDR2 from the germline V gene are SQVTM and ANQGSEA. V lost 2 bases, J lost 2 bases, and 10 bases lay in between.

This clonotype was counted ten times or more. The CDR3 DNA follows: TGTGCCAGCAGCGTAAAGGGGGCTGAAAACATTCAGTACTTC. Translating it yields CASSVKGAENIQYF. The chain has TRBV5-8 and TRBJ2-4; 7 positions agree with TRBD1. The CDR3 totals 14 residues. The germline V gene has CDR1 SGHTS and CDR2 YDEGEE. The trim removed 4 bases at V and 5 bases at J, leaving 6 bases unmatched.

This clonotype was observed at least ten times. CDR3 sequence reads: CATSRGGQETQYF. DNA of the CDR3: TGTGCCACCAGTCGGGGAGGGCAAGAGACCCAGTACTTC. The J gene is TRBJ2-5, the V gene TRBV24-1; 7 nucleotides agree with TRBD2. V lost 6 bases and J lost 2; bases outside the gene matches: 2. Germline CDR1 reads KGHDR; CDR2 reads SFDVKD. CDR3 size: 13 residues.

This clonotype was detected many times. The chain uses TRBV27 and TRBJ2-2; 7 positions agree with TRBD2. Germline CDR1 reads MNHEY; CDR2 reads SMNVEV (reference sequence). Trimming cost V 8 bases and J 7 bases; bases outside gene matches: 4. This CDR3 is built from 12 residues. The CDR3 sequence: CASWGRVGELFF. The CDR3 DNA is TGTGCCAGCTGGGGGAGGGTCGGGGAGCTGTTTTTT.

The V call is TRBV6-2 or TRBV6-3, the J call TRBJ2-6; 9 nucleotides match TRBD1. In germline, CDR1 is MNHEY, CDR2 SVGEGT. This CDR3 comprises 18 residues. V was pared by 7 bases and J by 0 bases, with 10 bases of the junction left unmatched. As DNA, the CDR3 is TGTGCCAGCAACACCGGGACAGGGCTTTTCTCTGGGGCCAACGTCCTGACTTTC. Protein: CASNTGTGLFSGANVLTF.

This clonotype was observed at least ten times. The chain combines TRBV19 with TRBJ1-2; 7 bases are a match to TRBD1. The CDR3 loop spans 14 amino acids. The V gene end was trimmed by 8 bases and the J gene end by 2 bases; junction bases not matched to a gene: 8. Germline lookup yields CDR1 LNHDA and CDR2 SQIVND (reference sequence). The CDR3 DNA sequence: TGTGCCAGTGAGGAGGGGGCGCTGAACTATGGCTACACCTTC. This gives the protein CASEEGALNYGYTF.

This clonotype showed up many times. The chain recombines TRBV12-3 or TRBV12-4 with TRBJ2-1; D possibly corresponds to TRBD2 (6 bases). V was pared by 2 bases and J by 8 bases, with 13 bases between. The CDR3 totals 14 residues. The CDR3 bases are TGTGCCAGCAGTTTACGGGAGAATCGGGATGAGCAGTTCTTC. Translating it yields CASSLRENRDEQFF.

This clonotype was counted ten times or more. The chain is built from TRBV2 and TRBJ1-5; no clear D. The CDR3 extends over 16 amino acids. CDR1 is SNHLY and CDR2 is FYNNEI in the germline V gene. The ends were cut back, 4 bases at V and 0 bases at J, with 13 bases in the middle. The CDR3 sequence: CASSGLRRYSNQPQHF. CDR3 nucleotides: TGTGCCAGCAGTGGGCTCCGACGGTATAGCAATCAGCCCCAGCATTTT. Together with reference TRBV2 and TRBJ1-5, the CDR3 gives the full variable domain: EPEVTQTPSHQVTQMGQEVILRCVPISNHLYFYWYRQILGQKVEFLVSFYNNEISEKSEIFDDQFSVERPDGSNFTLKIRSTKLEDSAMYFCASSGLRRYSNQPQHFGDGTRLSIL.

This clonotype was counted at least ten times. The V and J genes are TRBV9 and TRBJ2-7; either TRBD1 or TRBD2 may fit D (5 bases each). The CDR3 is made up of 15 amino acids. Per germline, CDR1 SGDLS and CDR2 YYNGEE. The germline V and J ends were trimmed by 0 bases and 4 bases, with 14 bases remaining between them. CDR3 nucleotides: TGTGCCAGCAGCGTAGGAGGGACGGATATATACGAGCAGTACTTC. It is translated as CASSVGGTDIYEQYF. The variable domain in full, completed from reference TRBV9 and TRBJ2-7, reads DSGVTQTPKHLITATGQRVTLRCSPRSGDLSVYWYQQSLDQGLQFLIQYYNGEERAKGNILERFSAQQFPDLHSELNLSSLELGDSALYFCASSVGGTDIYEQYFGPGTRLTVT.

Concerning this clonotype itself: This may be a read error, as it is one base from a much larger clone. The chain has TRBV28 and TRBJ2-2; D may be TRBD1 or TRBD2 (5 bases each). CDR3 length: 16 residues. Germline assignment: CDR1 MDHEN and CDR2 SYDVKM. CDR3 loop: CASSLFREGNIGELFF. The CDR3 region has the DNA TGTGCCAGCAGTTTATTTAGAGAGGGGAACATCGGGGAGCTGTTTTTT.

At least ten counts were recorded for this clonotype. The genes are TRBV10-3 and TRBJ2-7; 10 bases are shared with TRBD1. Per germline, CDR1 ENHRY and CDR2 SYGVKD. This CDR3 has 12 residues. The J segment lost 5 bases and the V segment lost 9 bases, leaving 4 bases of the junction unmatched. CDR3 residues: CAIRDRGHEQYF. In DNA form, the CDR3 reads TGTGCCATACGGGACAGGGGTCACGAGCAGTACTTC.

This clonotype was counted at least ten times. This chain joins TRBV28 and TRBJ1-6, with D uncertain. The CDR3 sequence is 15 residues long. The germline CDR1 and CDR2 sequences are MDHEN and SYDVKM. Trimming removed 4 bases from V and 0 bases from J, with 7 bases in between. The CDR3 DNA is TGTGCCAGCAGTTCTATTATCTCCTATAATTCACCCCTCCACTTT. This translates into CASSSIISYNSPLHF.

This clonotype was recorded many times. The chain joins TRBV24-1 to TRBJ1-5, with 7 bases that match TRBD1. CDR1 and CDR2 from the germline V gene are KGHDR and SFDVKD. The CDR3 sequence is 13 residues long. V was clipped by 9 bases and J by 2 bases; unmatched bases: 3. CDR3 nucleotide sequence: TGTGCCACCTGCAGGGGGGGCAATCAGCCCCAGCATTTT. This sequence encodes CATCRGGNQPQHF.

This clonotype came up many times. J is TRBJ1-6 and V is TRBV20-1; D possibly corresponds to TRBD1 (5 bases). The CDR3 contains 16 residues. With 0 bases removed from V and 1 base from J, the gap between germline ends came to 10 bases. The germline gives CDR1 DFQATT, CDR2 SNEGSKA (reference sequence). The CDR3 is CSARDGGESYNSPLHF. For the CDR3, the DNA is TGCAGTGCTAGAGATGGGGGGGAGTCCTATAATTCACCCCTCCACTTT.

This clonotype was recorded at least ten times. The chain carries TRBV7-9 and TRBJ1-2; 8 bases line up with TRBD1. Germline V gene data show CDR1 as SEHNR and CDR2 as FQNEAQ (reference sequence). The CDR3 extends over 12 amino acids. The V gene end was trimmed by 11 bases and the J gene end by 8 bases; junction bases not matched to a gene: 10. In DNA form, the CDR3 reads TGTGCCGGAGAAGACAGGGGAGGGGGCTACACCTTC. It yields the protein CAGEDRGGGYTF.

There are many counts of this clonotype. V usage is TRBV7-2 and J usage is TRBJ2-2; D is perhaps TRBD1 (6 bases). Germline assignment: CDR1 SGHTA and CDR2 FQGNSA. Trimming removed 5 bases at V and 4 bases at J, with 14 bases between. The CDR3 is 15 residues long. The CDR3 DNA reads as TGTGCCAGCAGCAGCAGGGGTTCGGGCACCGGGGAGCTGTTTTTT. It specifies CASSSRGSGTGELFF.

This clonotype occurred many times. Here the CDR3 reads CASSYYRGYGYTF. CDR3 DNA sequence: TGTGCCAGCAGTTACTACAGAGGATATGGCTACACCTTC. The chain is built from TRBV6-5 and TRBJ1-2; D is ambiguous. V lost 1 base and J 5 bases, leaving 8 bases between the germline ends. The germline CDR1 and CDR2 sequences are MNHEY and SVGAGI. The CDR3 extends over 13 amino acids.